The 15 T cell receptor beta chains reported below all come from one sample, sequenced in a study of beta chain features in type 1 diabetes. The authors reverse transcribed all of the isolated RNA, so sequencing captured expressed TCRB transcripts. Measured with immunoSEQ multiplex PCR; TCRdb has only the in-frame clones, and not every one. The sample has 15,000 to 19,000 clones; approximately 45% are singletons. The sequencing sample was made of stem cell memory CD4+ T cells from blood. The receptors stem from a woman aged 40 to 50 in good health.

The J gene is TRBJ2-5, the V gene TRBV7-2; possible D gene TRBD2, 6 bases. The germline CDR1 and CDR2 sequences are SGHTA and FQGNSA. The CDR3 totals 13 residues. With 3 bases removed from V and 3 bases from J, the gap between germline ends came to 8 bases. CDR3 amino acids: CASSFGEEETQYF. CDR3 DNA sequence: TGTGCCAGCAGCTTTGGGGAGGAAGAGACCCAGTACTTC.

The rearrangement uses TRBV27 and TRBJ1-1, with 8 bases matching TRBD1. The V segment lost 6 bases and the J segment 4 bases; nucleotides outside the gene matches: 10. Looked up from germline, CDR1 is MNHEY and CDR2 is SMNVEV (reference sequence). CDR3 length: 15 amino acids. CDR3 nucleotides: TGTGCCAGCAGCGACAGGGGTTTTAGGAGCACTGAAGCTTTCTTT. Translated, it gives CASSDRGFRSTEAFF.

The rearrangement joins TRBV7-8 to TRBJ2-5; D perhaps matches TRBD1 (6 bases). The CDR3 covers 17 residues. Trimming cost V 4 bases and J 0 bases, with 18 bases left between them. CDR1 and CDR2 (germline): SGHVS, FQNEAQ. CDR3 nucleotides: TGTGCCAGCAGCTCTGAGGGACACCAAAAGTACCAAGAGACCCAGTACTTC. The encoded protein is CASSSEGHQKYQETQYF.

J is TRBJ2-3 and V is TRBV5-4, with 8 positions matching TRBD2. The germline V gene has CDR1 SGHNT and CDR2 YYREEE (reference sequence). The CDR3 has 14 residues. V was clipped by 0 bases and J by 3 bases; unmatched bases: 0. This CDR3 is CASSLAGGTDTQYF. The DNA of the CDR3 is TGTGCCAGCAGCTTGGCGGGGGGGACAGATACGCAGTATTTT.

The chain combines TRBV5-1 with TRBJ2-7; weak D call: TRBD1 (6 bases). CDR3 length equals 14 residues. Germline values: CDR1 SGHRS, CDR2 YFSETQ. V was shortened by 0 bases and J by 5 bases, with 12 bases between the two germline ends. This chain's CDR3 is CASSLDGQGNEQYF. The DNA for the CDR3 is TGCGCCAGCAGCTTGGATGGGCAGGGGAACGAGCAGTACTTC.

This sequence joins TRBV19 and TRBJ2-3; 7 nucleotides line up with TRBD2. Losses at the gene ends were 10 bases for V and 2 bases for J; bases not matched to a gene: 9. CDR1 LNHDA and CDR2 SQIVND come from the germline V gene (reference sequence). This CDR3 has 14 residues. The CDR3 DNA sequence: TGTGCCACCCGAGCGGGGTACGACACAGATACGCAGTATTTT. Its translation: CATRAGYDTDTQYF.

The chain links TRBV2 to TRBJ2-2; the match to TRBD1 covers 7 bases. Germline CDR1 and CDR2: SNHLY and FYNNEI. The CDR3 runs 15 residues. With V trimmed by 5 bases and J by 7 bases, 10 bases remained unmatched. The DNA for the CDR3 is TGTGCCAGCAGTAAGTCCCGGGACAGATTCGGGGAGCTGTTTTTT. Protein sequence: CASSKSRDRFGELFF. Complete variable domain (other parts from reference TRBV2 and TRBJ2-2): EPEVTQTPSHQVTQMGQEVILRCVPISNHLYFYWYRQILGQKVEFLVSFYNNEISEKSEIFDDQFSVERPDGSNFTLKIRSTKLEDSAMYFCASSKSRDRFGELFFGEGSRLTVL.

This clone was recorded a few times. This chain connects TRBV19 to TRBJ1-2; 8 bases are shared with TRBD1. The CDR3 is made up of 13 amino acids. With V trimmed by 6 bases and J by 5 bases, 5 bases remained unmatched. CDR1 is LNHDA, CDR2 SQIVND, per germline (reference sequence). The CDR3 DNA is TGTGCCAGTAGAGACAGGGGTGCATATGGCTACACCTTC. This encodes CASRDRGAYGYTF.

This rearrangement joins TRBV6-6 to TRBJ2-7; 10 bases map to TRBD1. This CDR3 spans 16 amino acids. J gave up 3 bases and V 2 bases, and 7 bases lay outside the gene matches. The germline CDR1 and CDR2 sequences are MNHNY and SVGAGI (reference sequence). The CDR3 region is CASSYPRQGANYEQYF. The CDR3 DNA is TGTGCCAGCAGTTACCCCAGACAGGGGGCGAACTACGAGCAGTACTTC.

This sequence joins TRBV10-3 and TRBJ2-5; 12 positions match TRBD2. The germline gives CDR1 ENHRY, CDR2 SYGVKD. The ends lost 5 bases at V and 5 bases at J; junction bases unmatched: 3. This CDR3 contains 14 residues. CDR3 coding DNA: TGTGCCATCAGTACTAGCGGGGGGAAGGAGACCCAGTACTTC. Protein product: CAISTSGGKETQYF.

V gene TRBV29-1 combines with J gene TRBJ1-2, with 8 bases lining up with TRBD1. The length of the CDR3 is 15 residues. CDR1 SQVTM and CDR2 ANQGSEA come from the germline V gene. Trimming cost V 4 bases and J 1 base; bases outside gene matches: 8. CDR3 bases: TGCAGCGTTGGAGGTGGGACAGGCCGTAACTATGGCTACACCTTC. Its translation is CSVGGGTGRNYGYTF. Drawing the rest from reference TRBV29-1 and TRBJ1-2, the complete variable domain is SAVISQKPSRDICQRGTSLTIQCQVDSQVTMMFWYRQQPGQSLTLIATANQGSEATYESGFVIDKFPISRPNLTFSTLTVSNMSPEDSSIYLCSVGGGTGRNYGYTFGSGTRLTVV.

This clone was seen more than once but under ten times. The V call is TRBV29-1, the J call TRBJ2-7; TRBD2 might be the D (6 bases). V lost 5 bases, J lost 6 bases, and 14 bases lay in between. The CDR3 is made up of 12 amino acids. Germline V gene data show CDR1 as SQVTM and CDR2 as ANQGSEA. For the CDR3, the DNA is TGCAGCGTTTCCGACTCTAGCGTCGAGCAGTACTTC. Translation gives CSVSDSSVEQYF.

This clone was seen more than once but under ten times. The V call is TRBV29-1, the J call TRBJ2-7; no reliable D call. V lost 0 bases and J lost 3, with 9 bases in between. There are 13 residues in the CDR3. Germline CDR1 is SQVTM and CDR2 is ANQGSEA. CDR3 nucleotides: TGCAGCGTTGAAGATCTAGGAAACTACGAGCAGTACTTC. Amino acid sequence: CSVEDLGNYEQYF.

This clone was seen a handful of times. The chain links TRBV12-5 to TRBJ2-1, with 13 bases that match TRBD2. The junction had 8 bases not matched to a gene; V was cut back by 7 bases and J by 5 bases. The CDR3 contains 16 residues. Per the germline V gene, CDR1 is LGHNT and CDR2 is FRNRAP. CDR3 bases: TGTGCTAGTGTCCCACTAGCGGGGGGGCCCAACAATGAGCAGTTCTTC. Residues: CASVPLAGGPNNEQFF.

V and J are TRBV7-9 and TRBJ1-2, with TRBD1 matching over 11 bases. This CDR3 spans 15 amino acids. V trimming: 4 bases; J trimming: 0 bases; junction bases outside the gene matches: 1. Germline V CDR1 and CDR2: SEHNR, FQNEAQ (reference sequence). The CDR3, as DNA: TGTGCCAGCAGCTGGGGACAGGGGGCTAACTATGGCTACACCTTC. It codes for CASSWGQGANYGYTF. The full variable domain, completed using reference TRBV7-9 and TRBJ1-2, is DTGVSQNPRHKITKRGQNVTFRCDPISEHNRLYWYRQTLGQGPEFLTYFQNEAQLEKSRLLSDRFSAERPKGSFSTLEIQRTEQGDSAMYLCASSWGQGANYGYTFGSGTRLTVV.